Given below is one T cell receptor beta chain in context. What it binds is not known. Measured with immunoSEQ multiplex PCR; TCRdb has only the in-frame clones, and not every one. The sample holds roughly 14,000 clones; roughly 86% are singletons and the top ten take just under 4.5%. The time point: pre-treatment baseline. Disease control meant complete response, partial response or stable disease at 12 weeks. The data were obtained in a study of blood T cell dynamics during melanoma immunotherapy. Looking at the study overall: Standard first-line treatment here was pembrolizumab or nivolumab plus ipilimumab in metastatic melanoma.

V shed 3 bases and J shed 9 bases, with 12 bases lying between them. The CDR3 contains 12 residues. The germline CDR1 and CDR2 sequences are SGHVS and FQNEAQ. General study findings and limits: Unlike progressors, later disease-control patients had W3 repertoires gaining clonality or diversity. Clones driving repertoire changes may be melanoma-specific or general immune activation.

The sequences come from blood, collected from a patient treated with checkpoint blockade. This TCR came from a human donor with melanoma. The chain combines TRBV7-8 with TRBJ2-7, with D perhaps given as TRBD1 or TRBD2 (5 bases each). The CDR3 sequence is CASSLGTYGQYF. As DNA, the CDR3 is TGTGCCAGCAGCTTGGGGACCTATGGGCAGTACTTC.